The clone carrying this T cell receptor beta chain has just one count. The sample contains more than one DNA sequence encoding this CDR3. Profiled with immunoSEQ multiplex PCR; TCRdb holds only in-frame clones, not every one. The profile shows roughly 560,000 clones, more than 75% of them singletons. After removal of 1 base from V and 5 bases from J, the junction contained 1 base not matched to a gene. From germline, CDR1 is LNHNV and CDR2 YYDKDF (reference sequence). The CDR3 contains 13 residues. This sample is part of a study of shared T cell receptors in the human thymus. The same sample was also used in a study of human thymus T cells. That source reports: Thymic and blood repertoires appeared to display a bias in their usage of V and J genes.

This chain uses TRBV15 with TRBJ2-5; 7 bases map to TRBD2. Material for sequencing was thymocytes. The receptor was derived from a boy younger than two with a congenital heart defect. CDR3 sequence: CATSRVGGETQYF. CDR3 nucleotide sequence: TGTGCCACCAGCAGAGTGGGGGGGGAGACCCAGTACTTC.